One and the same sample provided the 32 T cell receptor beta chains below, sequenced in a study of shared T cell receptors in the human thymus. Profiled with immunoSEQ multiplex PCR; TCRdb holds only in-frame clones, not every one. Seen here are over 450,000 clones, approximately 80% observed once, and the top ten hold more than 0.01%. The sample was also linked to a second study, of human thymus T cells.

Sequencing was carried out using thymocytes. The receptors were gathered from a boy under two years old with a congenital heart defect.

The rearrangement uses TRBV4-3 and TRBJ2-7; 7 nucleotides align to TRBD1. J was trimmed by 4 bases and V by 4 bases; bases with no gene match: 10. Germline assignment: CDR1 LGHNA and CDR2 YSLEER. This CDR3 is 15 amino acids long. The CDR3 DNA reads as TGCGCCAGCAGCCCCGACAGGGAAATCTCTTACGAGCAGTACTTC. Protein product: CASSPDREISYEQYF.

In DNA form, the CDR3 reads TGTGCCAGCAGCGTTTACAGGGATGGGGCCAACGTCCTGACTTTC. This codes for CASSVYRDGANVLTF. This sequence joins TRBV7-8 and TRBJ2-6, with a weak D call TRBD1 (6 bases). The germline V gene encodes CDR1 SGHVS and CDR2 FQNEAQ. Trimming left V 5 bases short and J 3 bases short, with 11 bases between. CDR3 length: 15 residues. Full variable domain (remainder filled in from reference TRBV7-8 and TRBJ2-6): GAGVSQSPRYKVAKRGQDVALRCDPISGHVSLFWYQQALGQGPEFLTYFQNEAQLDKSGLPSDRFFAERPEGSVSTLKIQRTQQEDSAVYLCASSVYRDGANVLTFGAGSRLTVL.

This chain uses TRBV30 with TRBJ2-2; TRBD2 matches at 10 bases. From germline, CDR1 is GTSNPN and CDR2 SVGIG (reference sequence). CDR3 size: 20 residues. With V trimmed by 2 bases and J by 3 bases, 18 bases remained unmatched. CDR3 amino acids: CAWSSPIEFLAGEDTGELFF. The CDR3 nucleotides are TGTGCCTGGAGTTCCCCGATAGAATTCCTAGCGGGAGAGGACACCGGGGAGCTGTTTTTT.

The rearrangement uses TRBV7-8 and TRBJ2-1, with TRBD2 matching over 7 bases. Per the germline V gene, CDR1 is SGHVS and CDR2 is FQNEAQ. V gave up 7 bases and J gave up 7 bases; unmatched junction bases: 19. This CDR3 has 17 amino acids. In DNA form, the CDR3 reads TGTGCCAGCACCCATTGGGGTGAGGCGATCGGGGGGAATGAGCAGTTCTTC. Translated: CASTHWGEAIGGNEQFF.

Only a few counts were recorded for this clone. V is TRBV28 and J is TRBJ2-1; D may be TRBD2 (5 bases). Germline assignment: CDR1 MDHEN and CDR2 SYDVKM. This CDR3 has 13 amino acids. Deletions cut 8 bases from V and 6 bases from J, with 14 bases between. The CDR3 region is CASSTRLTNEQFF. DNA of the CDR3: TGTGCCAGCTCTACTAGGTTAACCAATGAGCAGTTCTTC.

The chain links TRBV27 to TRBJ2-3; 10 nucleotides line up with TRBD1. Germline values: CDR1 MNHEY, CDR2 SMNVEV (reference sequence). The CDR3 is made up of 15 amino acids. V dropped 4 bases and J dropped 2; count of bases not matched to a gene: 3. In DNA form, the CDR3 reads TGTGCCAGCAGTTGGGGACAGGGGATCACAGATACGCAGTATTTT. It yields the protein CASSWGQGITDTQYF.

The V call is TRBV4-1, the J call TRBJ2-5; D unresolved. The germline V and J ends were trimmed by 0 bases and 1 base, with 9 bases remaining between them. The V gene's germline CDR1 is MGHRA and CDR2 YSYEKL. The CDR3 contains 15 residues. CDR3 sequence reads: CASSQDPRSQETQYF. In nucleotides, the CDR3 is TGCGCCAGCAGCCAAGATCCCCGGAGCCAAGAGACCCAGTACTTC.

This clone was recorded once. The gene calls are TRBV5-5 and TRBJ1-4, with a tentative D call TRBD1 (5 bases). There are 13 residues in the CDR3. The V end lost 1 base, the J end lost 7 bases, and 8 bases lay between the germline ends. Per germline, CDR1 SGHKS and CDR2 YYEKEE (reference sequence). The CDR3 loop is CASSLMGGEKLFF. In DNA form, the CDR3 reads TGTGCCAGCAGCTTGATGGGGGGTGAAAAACTGTTTTTT. Looking up the rest from reference TRBV5-5 and TRBJ1-4 gives the full variable domain: DAGVTQSPTHLIKTRGQQVTLRCSPISGHKSVSWYQQVLGQGPQFIFQYYEKEERGRGNFPDRFSARQFPNYSSELNVNALLLGDSALYLCASSLMGGEKLFFGSGTQLSVL.

J is TRBJ2-5 and V is TRBV5-6; TRBD2 matches at 7 bases. Germline CDR1 SGHDT, CDR2 YYEEEE. This CDR3 is built from 14 residues. The V and J ends lost 3 bases and 8 bases, in that order; junction bases with no gene match: 10. In DNA form, the CDR3 reads TGTGCCAGCAGCTCTTACAATAGCGGGCCTACCCAGTACTTC. Its translation is CASSSYNSGPTQYF.

The rearrangement uses TRBV30 and TRBJ2-1, with a possible D match to TRBD2 (6 bases). The CDR3 is 17 residues long. V was clipped by 2 bases and J by 5 bases, with 22 bases between them. Per germline, CDR1 GTSNPN and CDR2 SVGIG (reference sequence). CDR3 protein: CAWSPLGGAHPHNEQFF. The DNA of the CDR3 is TGTGCCTGGAGTCCCCTGGGCGGGGCCCACCCCCACAATGAGCAGTTCTTC.

The chain recombines TRBV5-1 with TRBJ2-1, with D possibly TRBD2 on 5 matching bases. The CDR3 contains 15 residues. Trimming pared 5 bases from V and 5 bases from J, leaving 17 bases between. Germline CDR1 and CDR2: SGHRS and YFSETQ. In nucleotides, the CDR3 is TGCGCCAGCAGTCAGGACGAAGGGAGTCACAATGAGCAGTTCTTC. It specifies CASSQDEGSHNEQFF.

The chain is built from TRBV6-5 and TRBJ2-3; D is unclear. Per germline, CDR1 MNHEY and CDR2 SVGAGI. V was pared by 10 bases and J by 4 bases, with 9 bases between. The CDR3 spans 11 residues. CDR3 nucleotide sequence: TGTGCCACCGCGAACCCAGATACGCAGTATTTT. Translation: CATANPDTQYF.

Worth noting for this clone: The junction differs from germline at one of its ends, possibly a read error. This chain links TRBV19 with TRBJ1-2, with 8 nucleotides matching TRBD1. This CDR3 comprises 14 residues. Germline CDR1 reads LNHDA; CDR2 reads SQIVND (reference sequence). In nucleotides, the CDR3 is TGTGCCAGTAGTACAGGGGGCACGGACTATGGCTACCCCTTC. Translating gives CASSTGGTDYGYPF.

The chain has TRBV5-6 and TRBJ2-3; TRBD1 agrees at 12 bases. V shed 5 bases and J 3 bases; nucleotides not matched to a gene: 10. CDR1 and CDR2 from the germline V gene are SGHDT and YYEEEE. CDR3 length: 17 amino acids. CDR3 DNA: TGTGCCAGCAGGCAAGAGTTGGGACAGGGGGCTACAGATACGCAGTATTTT. Amino acids: CASRQELGQGATDTQYF.

J is TRBJ2-5 and V is TRBV18; TRBD2 might be the D (5 bases). V lost 3 bases and J lost 1, with 15 bases in between. This CDR3 is built from 16 residues. CDR1 is KGHSH, CDR2 LQKENI, per germline. The CDR3 DNA is TGTGCCAGCTCACCGGTCCCAGCGGTGCGCCAAGAGACCCAGTACTTC. This codes for CASSPVPAVRQETQYF.

This clone was observed a single time. CDR3 in amino acids: CASSLLAGGPNEQFF. As DNA, the CDR3 is TGTGCCAGCAGCCTACTAGCGGGAGGGCCCAATGAGCAGTTCTTC. The rearrangement uses TRBV6-5 and TRBJ2-1; 13 bases are shared with TRBD2. With V trimmed by 6 bases and J by 6 bases, 5 bases remained unmatched. CDR1 is MNHEY and CDR2 is SVGAGI in the germline V gene. The CDR3 runs to 15 residues.

The rearrangement joins TRBV13 to TRBJ2-7, with D possibly being TRBD2 (6 bases). This CDR3 contains 14 residues. From germline, CDR1 is PRHDT and CDR2 FYEKMQ (reference sequence). V gave up 3 bases and J gave up 3 bases, with 12 bases separating them. The CDR3 is CASSFEGLGYEQYF. In DNA form, the CDR3 reads TGTGCCAGCAGCTTTGAGGGACTGGGCTACGAGCAGTACTTC.

This chain joins TRBV19 and TRBJ1-1; 7 positions agree with TRBD1. CDR3 length equals 14 residues. Germline CDR1 is LNHDA and CDR2 is SQIVND (reference sequence). With V trimmed by 6 bases and J by 4 bases, 8 bases remained unmatched. The DNA of the CDR3 is TGTGCCAGTAGCGAAACAGGGGATATCACTGAAGCTTTCTTT. This gives the protein CASSETGDITEAFF.

This chain joins TRBV7-8 and TRBJ2-7; TRBD1 agrees at 8 bases. With V trimmed by 3 bases and J by 7 bases, 8 bases remained unmatched. CDR3 length: 14 residues. CDR1 and CDR2 (germline): SGHVS, FQNEAQ. The CDR3 nucleotides are TGTGCCAGCAGCTTGCGAGGACAGGGCTGTGAGCAGTACTTC. Translating gives CASSLRGQGCEQYF.

Concerning this clone: The identical CDR3 is also encoded by other nucleotide sequences in the sample. The gene calls are TRBV7-9 and TRBJ2-1; 12 nucleotides match TRBD2. J lost 4 bases, V lost 5 bases, and 3 bases had no gene match. Germline values: CDR1 SEHNR, CDR2 FQNEAQ (reference sequence). This CDR3 contains 15 residues. The CDR3 loop reads CASSPGTSGYNEQFF. Here the CDR3 DNA reads TGTGCCAGCAGCCCGGGGACTAGCGGGTACAATGAGCAGTTCTTC.

The sample holds one count of this clone. The genes are TRBV18 and TRBJ1-5, with D perhaps matching TRBD1 (6 bases). The length of the CDR3 is 15 residues. Germline assignment: CDR1 KGHSH and CDR2 LQKENI. V lost 0 bases and J 8 bases, leaving 14 bases between the germline ends. Here the CDR3 reads CASSPPPRGLEPQHF. The CDR3 bases are TGTGCCAGCTCACCACCACCCAGGGGCCTAGAGCCCCAGCATTTT.

J is TRBJ2-7 and V is TRBV6-6; D is possibly TRBD2 (6 bases). V gave up 9 bases and J gave up 3 bases, with 18 bases separating them. Germline V gene data show CDR1 as MNHNY and CDR2 as SVGAGI (reference sequence). The CDR3 runs to 14 residues. CDR3 nucleotide sequence: TGTGCCAGTCAGGAGACGGGAGCCTGCTACGAGCAGTACTTC. Protein sequence: CASQETGACYEQYF.

J is TRBJ1-4 and V is TRBV30; D ambiguous. This CDR3 region has 13 residues. Per germline, CDR1 GTSNPN and CDR2 SVGIG (reference sequence). Deletions cut 2 bases from V and 3 bases from J, with 7 bases between. In DNA, the CDR3 is TGTGCCTGGAGTAGTCAGTCTAATGAAAAACTGTTTTTT. Its protein is CAWSSQSNEKLFF. The whole variable domain, filled in from reference TRBV30 and TRBJ1-4, reads SQTIHQWPATLVQPVGSPLSLECTVEGTSNPNLYWYRQAAGRGLQLLFYSVGIGQISSEVPQNLSASRPQDRQFILSSKKLLLSDSGFYLCAWSSQSNEKLFFGSGTQLSVL.

V usage is TRBV6-5 and J usage is TRBJ1-2; D uncertain. Germline V gene lookup returns CDR1 MNHEY and CDR2 SVGAGI. The CDR3 sequence is 13 residues long. V lost 0 bases to trimming and J lost 5 bases, with 7 bases between them. This CDR3 reads CASSYSGSYGYTF. CDR3 DNA sequence: TGTGCCAGCAGTTACTCGGGGAGTTATGGCTACACCTTC.

The J gene is TRBJ2-3, the V gene TRBV2; D is ambiguous. CDR1 and CDR2 (germline): SNHLY, FYNNEI. The CDR3 sequence is 15 residues long. With 4 bases removed from V and 1 base from J, the gap between germline ends came to 12 bases. CDR3 sequence reads: CASSVSPKGTDTQYF. The CDR3 DNA sequence: TGTGCCAGCAGTGTTAGCCCCAAGGGCACAGATACGCAGTATTTT.

The chain carries TRBV6-1 and TRBJ2-1, with TRBD2 matching 9 bases. V shed 4 bases, J shed 8 bases, and the junction held 12 bases outside the gene matches. In germline, CDR1 is MNHNS, CDR2 SASEGT. The CDR3 has 16 residues. The CDR3 nucleotides read TGTGCCAGCAGTGGTCTTAATAGCGGGAGTTTTTATGAGCAGTTCTTC. Residues: CASSGLNSGSFYEQFF.

The chain links TRBV2 to TRBJ2-7; D possibly corresponds to TRBD1 (5 bases). Germline CDR1 reads SNHLY; CDR2 reads FYNNEI. The CDR3 loop spans 16 amino acids. Trimming left V 8 bases short and J 0 bases short, with 20 bases between. The CDR3 loop reads CASVGRGLLSSYEQYF. The DNA of the CDR3 is TGTGCCAGCGTGGGAAGGGGTCTTCTGAGCTCCTACGAGCAGTACTTC.

The chain employs TRBV5-1 and TRBJ2-2; a possible D gene is TRBD2 (7 bases). Trimming shortened V by 4 bases and J by 4 bases, and 29 bases separated the two germline ends. Germline V CDR1 and CDR2: SGHRS, YFSETQ. This CDR3 has 20 residues. The CDR3 region has the DNA TGCGCCAGCAGCGTTGACAGGCCTAGCGGAGCAGACCGGGGCACCGGGGAGCTGTTTTTT. The encoded protein is CASSVDRPSGADRGTGELFF.

The chain couples TRBV5-4 to TRBJ2-7; 9 nucleotides line up with TRBD1. The CDR3 spans 16 residues. Germline trimming cut 4 bases from V and 5 bases from J; bases unmatched to any gene: 13. Per germline, CDR1 SGHNT and CDR2 YYREEE (reference sequence). The CDR3 loop is CASSGKPGQGPHEQYF. The DNA for the CDR3 is TGTGCCAGCAGCGGAAAACCGGGACAGGGACCCCACGAGCAGTACTTC. Using reference TRBV5-4 and TRBJ2-7 for the parts outside the CDR3, the full variable domain is ETGVTQSPTHLIKTRGQQVTLRCSSQSGHNTVSWYQQALGQGPQFIFQYYREEENGRGNFPPRFSGLQFPNYSSELNVNALELDDSALYLCASSGKPGQGPHEQYFGPGTRLTVT.

This clone was observed a single time. The rearrangement links TRBV6-1 to TRBJ2-7, with D unresolved. V shed 1 base and J shed 4 bases, with 14 bases lying between them. Germline CDR1 is MNHNS and CDR2 is SASEGT. CDR3 length equals 15 residues. CDR3 coding DNA: TGTGCCAGCAGTGAAGGAGCCCCAGGAAAGTACGAGCAGTACTTC. Its protein is CASSEGAPGKYEQYF.

CDR3 sequence (DNA): TGCGCCAGCAGCCAACCTTTGGGACTACCCCACGATGAGCAGTTCTTC. This sequence encodes CASSQPLGLPHDEQFF. The chain combines TRBV4-1 with TRBJ2-1, with 7 nucleotides matching TRBD2. This CDR3 contains 16 residues. From germline, CDR1 is MGHRA and CDR2 YSYEKL. V was pared by 2 bases and J by 8 bases, with 12 bases of the junction left unmatched.

This chain joins TRBV27 and TRBJ1-5; 7 bases are shared with TRBD1. Germline V gene lookup returns CDR1 MNHEY and CDR2 SMNVEV (reference sequence). There are 17 residues in the CDR3. V gave up 5 bases and J gave up 0 bases; unmatched junction bases: 10. The DNA of the CDR3 is TGTGCCAGCAGTCTCAAAGGGACAGCTTATAGCAATCAGCCCCAGCATTTT. It translates to CASSLKGTAYSNQPQHF.